Listed below are T cell receptor beta chains from one sample, sequenced in a study of PD-1 blockade in classical Hodgkin lymphoma. Sequencing used immunoSEQ multiplex PCR; TCRdb keeps in-frame clones, though not all of them. The sample gives around 9,600 clones, around 80% of which show up once; around 4.5% is in the top ten. This material consisted of CD4+ T cells from blood, taken before the fourth cycle of nivolumab. These receptors all stem from a human donor with classical Hodgkin lymphoma. Each CDR3 is given with its conserved first and last residue. D genes are given only for firm matches. Size is stated for part of the rows, as once, few or many counts, or as a class when the clone is expanded.

D gene: TRBD1; V gene: TRBV7-7; clone size: once; J gene: TRBJ1-5; CDR3 DNA: TGTGCTAGCAGCCAGGACAGGGGCAATCAGCCCCAGCATTTT; CDR3 protein: CASSQDRGNQPQHF
D gene: NA; V gene: TRBV23-1; clone size: NA; J gene: TRBJ1-5; CDR3 DNA: TGCGCCAGCAGTCAAATGAGGTGGGGGGCTGCTTGGCCCCAGCATTTT; CDR3 protein: CASSQMRWGAAWPQHF
D gene: TRBD2; V gene: TRBV7-3; clone size: NA; J gene: TRBJ2-2; CDR3 DNA: TGTGCCAGCAGCTCCAGCGGGGGACAGAACACCGGGGAGCTGTTTTTT; CDR3 protein: CASSSSGGQNTGELFF
D gene: NA; V gene: TRBV28; clone size: few; J gene: TRBJ1-2; CDR3 DNA: TGTGCCAGCAAGACGGATGTGGCTGGCTACACCTTC; CDR3 protein: CASKTDVAGYTF
D gene: NA; V gene: TRBV7-8; clone size: NA; J gene: TRBJ2-3; CDR3 DNA: TGTGCCAGCAGCTCAGACAGGCTGGACACAGATACGCAGTATTTT; CDR3 protein: CASSSDRLDTDTQYF
D gene: NA; V gene: TRBV18; clone size: once; J gene: TRBJ2-5; CDR3 DNA: TGTGCCAGCTCACCATCACGCCAGGGGAAGATAGGCGAGACCCAGTACTTC; CDR3 protein: CASSPSRQGKIGETQYF
D gene: NA; V gene: TRBV7-9; clone size: few; J gene: TRBJ1-4; CDR3 DNA: TGTGCCAGCAGCCCACGTACCTCAACTAATGAAAAACTGTTTTTT; CDR3 protein: CASSPRTSTNEKLFF
D gene: TRBD2; V gene: TRBV28; clone size: NA; J gene: TRBJ2-3; CDR3 DNA: TGTGCCAGCAGCTCGGGGGGGACAGATACGCAGTATTTT; CDR3 protein: CASSSGGTDTQYF
D gene: NA; V gene: TRBV6-6; clone size: NA; J gene: TRBJ2-2; CDR3 DNA: TGTGCCAGCAGTTACTCGGGCAGGGTAAACGGGGAGCTGTTTTTT; CDR3 protein: CASSYSGRVNGELFF
D gene: TRBD2; V gene: TRBV7-2; clone size: NA; J gene: TRBJ2-5; CDR3 DNA: TGTGCCAGCAGCTTAGGGCCTAGCGGGGGGCATACCCAAGAGACCCAGTACTTC; CDR3 protein: CASSLGPSGGHTQETQYF
D gene: NA; V gene: TRBV4-1; clone size: NA; J gene: TRBJ2-2; CDR3 DNA: TGCGCCAGCAGCCAAGGCACCGGGACTGCTCTTAAGGGCGGGGAGCTGTTTTTT; CDR3 protein: CASSQGTGTALKGGELFF
D gene: NA; V gene: TRBV7-2; clone size: NA; J gene: TRBJ2-7; CDR3 DNA: TGTGCCAGCAGCTATAGGACCGTTTCCCAGGGATCTACCTACGAGCAGTACTTC; CDR3 protein: CASSYRTVSQGSTYEQYF
D gene: TRBD1; V gene: TRBV19; clone size: NA; J gene: TRBJ1-5; CDR3 DNA: TGTGCCAGTAGTATAGTAACAGGGGGCGGTCAGCCCCAGCATTTT; CDR3 protein: CASSIVTGGGQPQHF
D gene: NA; V gene: TRBV27; clone size: NA; J gene: TRBJ2-2; CDR3 DNA: TGTGCCAGCAGTTTAAACCTTAGGGCCGGGGAGCTGTTTTTT; CDR3 protein: CASSLNLRAGELFF
D gene: NA; V gene: TRBV20-1; clone size: few; J gene: TRBJ1-1; CDR3 DNA: TGCAGTGCTAGTGGAAGTAACGAAGCTTTCTTT; CDR3 protein: CSASGSNEAFF
D gene: TRBD1; V gene: TRBV28; clone size: NA; J gene: TRBJ1-2; CDR3 DNA: TGTGCCACCGGTGACAGGGGTTATGGCTACACCTTC; CDR3 protein: CATGDRGYGYTF
D gene: NA; V gene: TRBV7-9; clone size: NA; J gene: TRBJ1-2; CDR3 DNA: TGTGCCAGCAGCACTTCTCGGGAAGTTCGATATGGCTACACCTTC; CDR3 protein: CASSTSREVRYGYTF
D gene: NA; V gene: TRBV25-1; clone size: once; J gene: TRBJ2-2; CDR3 DNA: TGTGCCAGCCCTCCGGGGCGAGGGGAGCTGTTTTTT; CDR3 protein: CASPPGRGELFF
D gene: NA; V gene: TRBV6-6; clone size: NA; J gene: TRBJ1-5; CDR3 DNA: TGTGCCAGCAGCGACGGCACAGCGAGGAATCAGCCCCAGCATTTT; CDR3 protein: CASSDGTARNQPQHF
D gene: NA; V gene: TRBV5-3; clone size: once; J gene: TRBJ2-5; CDR3 DNA: TGTGCCAGCGGGTACCCCGGGGAGACCCAGTACTTC; CDR3 protein: CASGYPGETQYF
D gene: NA; V gene: TRBV7-3; clone size: few; J gene: TRBJ1-6; CDR3 DNA: TGTGCCAGCAGCCGTGATAGCTCCTATAATTCACCCCTCCACTTT; CDR3 protein: CASSRDSSYNSPLHF
D gene: NA; V gene: TRBV7-9; clone size: NA; J gene: TRBJ2-7; CDR3 DNA: TGTGCCAGCAGCTCCGGGATCCACGAGCAGTACTTC; CDR3 protein: CASSSGIHEQYF
D gene: NA; V gene: TRBV7-9; clone size: once; J gene: TRBJ2-3; CDR3 DNA: TGTGCCAGCAGCTTTGAGGCAGCCCTCACAGATACGCAGTATTTT; CDR3 protein: CASSFEAALTDTQYF
D gene: NA; V gene: TRBV2; clone size: few; J gene: TRBJ1-6; CDR3 DNA: TGTGCCAGCAGTGGTGAAGGACAAGGGGCTTCACCCCTCCACTTT; CDR3 protein: CASSGEGQGASPLHF
D gene: NA; V gene: TRBV18; clone size: few; J gene: TRBJ1-1; CDR3 DNA: TGTGCCAGCTCACCATCTGAGGAGCTTAGGGCTGAAGCTTTCTTT; CDR3 protein: CASSPSEELRAEAFF
D gene: NA; V gene: TRBV5-6; clone size: NA; J gene: TRBJ2-5; CDR3 DNA: TGTGCCAGCAGCTTGTGGGGGGCAGGAGGAGAGACCCAGTACTTC; CDR3 protein: CASSLWGAGGETQYF
D gene: NA; V gene: TRBV9; clone size: NA; J gene: TRBJ2-1; CDR3 DNA: TGTGCCAGCAGCGTAGCTCCGTCCAATGAGCAGTTCTTC; CDR3 protein: CASSVAPSNEQFF
D gene: NA; V gene: TRBV7-9; clone size: once; J gene: TRBJ2-3; CDR3 DNA: TGTGCCAGCAGCCGGGACGCCCTGAGCACAGATACGCAGTATTTT; CDR3 protein: CASSRDALSTDTQYF
D gene: NA; V gene: TRBV11-3; clone size: NA; J gene: TRBJ2-3; CDR3 DNA: TGTGCCAGCAGCTTAGACAGGCGCACAGATACGCAGTATTTT; CDR3 protein: CASSLDRRTDTQYF
D gene: NA; V gene: TRBV30; clone size: few; J gene: TRBJ1-2; CDR3 DNA: TGTGCCTGGGGAACCTATGGCTACACCTTC; CDR3 protein: CAWGTYGYTF
D gene: NA; V gene: TRBV5-4; clone size: NA; J gene: TRBJ2-6; CDR3 DNA: TGTGCCAGCAGCTTGGGGGGTTTGGGGGCCAACGTCCTGACTTTC; CDR3 protein: CASSLGGLGANVLTF
D gene: TRBD2; V gene: TRBV27; clone size: NA; J gene: TRBJ2-1; CDR3 DNA: TGTGCCAGCAGACCGACTAGCGGGGGGGGATACAATGAGCAGTTCTTC; CDR3 protein: CASRPTSGGGYNEQFF
D gene: NA; V gene: TRBV7-8; clone size: NA; J gene: TRBJ1-2; CDR3 DNA: TGTGCCAGCAGCCCAGAGGTTGGCAGGGGATATGGCTACACCTTC; CDR3 protein: CASSPEVGRGYGYTF
D gene: NA; V gene: TRBV7-2; clone size: NA; J gene: TRBJ2-5; CDR3 DNA: TGTGCCAGCAGCTTAGATACAGCCCAAGAGACCCAGTACTTC; CDR3 protein: CASSLDTAQETQYF
D gene: TRBD2; V gene: TRBV15; clone size: NA; J gene: TRBJ2-5; CDR3 DNA: TGTGCCACCACTTCGGGGTGGCTAGCGGGGGGTGAGACCCAGTACTTC; CDR3 protein: CATTSGWLAGGETQYF
D gene: TRBD1; V gene: TRBV2; clone size: NA; J gene: TRBJ2-1; CDR3 DNA: TGTGCCAGCACCCAGCAGGGACAGGGGGCTGATGAGCAGTTCTTC; CDR3 protein: CASTQQGQGADEQFF
D gene: NA; V gene: TRBV10-3; clone size: NA; J gene: TRBJ2-7; CDR3 DNA: TGTGCCATCAGTGGGGGGACGAGTGCCTCCTACGAGCAGTACTTC; CDR3 protein: CAISGGTSASYEQYF
D gene: TRBD1; V gene: TRBV30; clone size: few; J gene: TRBJ1-5; CDR3 DNA: TGTGCCTGGATATGGACAGGGGAGGATCAGCCCCAGCATTTT; CDR3 protein: CAWIWTGEDQPQHF
D gene: TRBD2; V gene: TRBV19; clone size: NA; J gene: TRBJ2-1; CDR3 DNA: TGTGCCAGTAGTACGCATAGCGGGGGCGGTTACAATGAGCAGTTCTTC; CDR3 protein: CASSTHSGGGYNEQFF
D gene: NA; V gene: TRBV6-6; clone size: few; J gene: TRBJ1-5; CDR3 DNA: TGTGCCAGCAGTACACAAGGGGGACAGCCCCAGCATTTT; CDR3 protein: CASSTQGGQPQHF
D gene: NA; V gene: TRBV4-2; clone size: few; J gene: TRBJ1-2; CDR3 DNA: TGTGCCAGCAGCCAAGATACGATGAACTATGGCTACACCTTC; CDR3 protein: CASSQDTMNYGYTF
D gene: TRBD2; V gene: TRBV18; clone size: NA; J gene: TRBJ2-1; CDR3 DNA: TGTGCCAGCTCACCCGAGAGCGGGGGCACCTACAATGAGCAGTTCTTC; CDR3 protein: CASSPESGGTYNEQFF
D gene: NA; V gene: TRBV6-6; clone size: once; J gene: TRBJ1-1; CDR3 DNA: TGTGCCAGCAGGGCGGACACTGAAGCTTTCTTT; CDR3 protein: CASRADTEAFF
D gene: NA; V gene: TRBV6-5; clone size: NA; J gene: TRBJ2-7; CDR3 DNA: TGTGCCAGCAGTTACTCCCGGCGGGACGAGCAGTACTTC; CDR3 protein: CASSYSRRDEQYF
D gene: NA; V gene: TRBV7-6; clone size: NA; J gene: TRBJ2-5; CDR3 DNA: TGTGCCAGCAGCGTCCTAGGAGGGGGAGAGACCCAGTACTTC; CDR3 protein: CASSVLGGGETQYF
D gene: NA; V gene: TRBV7-2; clone size: NA; J gene: TRBJ2-2; CDR3 DNA: TGTGCCAGCATAGGTGGAGGGGGCGTCTCCGGGGAGCTGTTTTTT; CDR3 protein: CASIGGGGVSGELFF
D gene: TRBD2; V gene: TRBV29-1; clone size: few; J gene: TRBJ2-1; CDR3 DNA: TGCAGCGTTGAAGGTTGGAACCTAGCGGGGCGAAGGGATGAGCAGTTCTTC; CDR3 protein: CSVEGWNLAGRRDEQFF
D gene: TRBD1; V gene: TRBV5-4; clone size: NA; J gene: TRBJ2-2; CDR3 DNA: TGTGCCAGCAGCCCCGGTAGGGACAGTTCCACCGGGGAGCTGTTTTTT; CDR3 protein: CASSPGRDSSTGELFF
D gene: NA; V gene: TRBV14; clone size: NA; J gene: TRBJ1-5; CDR3 DNA: TGTGCCAGCAGCCCCGGACTGGGGCGGCCCCAGCATTTT; CDR3 protein: CASSPGLGRPQHF
D gene: NA; V gene: TRBV5-1; clone size: NA; J gene: TRBJ2-3; CDR3 DNA: TGCGCCAGCAGCTTGGTGGCGGGCTCGGGCACAGATACGCAGTATTTT; CDR3 protein: CASSLVAGSGTDTQYF
D gene: NA; V gene: TRBV6-6; clone size: NA; J gene: TRBJ1-6; CDR3 DNA: TGTGCCAGCAGTCGCCCGGGACACAGCAATTCACCCCTCCACTTT; CDR3 protein: CASSRPGHSNSPLHF
D gene: NA; V gene: TRBV7-8; clone size: NA; J gene: TRBJ1-5; CDR3 DNA: TGTGCCAGCAGCTTATCTTTGGCAGGCAATCAGCCCCAGCATTTT; CDR3 protein: CASSLSLAGNQPQHF
D gene: TRBD1; V gene: TRBV7-9; clone size: NA; J gene: TRBJ2-2; CDR3 DNA: TGTGCCAGCCAGGGACAGGGCAACACCGGGGAGCTGTTTTTT; CDR3 protein: CASQGQGNTGELFF
D gene: NA; V gene: TRBV4-1; clone size: medium-sized; J gene: TRBJ2-5; CDR3 DNA: TGCGCCAGCAGTCTTACCCAGAGGCAAGAGACCCAGTACTTC; CDR3 protein: CASSLTQRQETQYF
D gene: TRBD2; V gene: TRBV5-6; clone size: NA; J gene: TRBJ2-3; CDR3 DNA: TGTGCCAGCAGCTTGGCGGTAGCGGGGGGGAGCACAGATACGCAGTATTTT; CDR3 protein: CASSLAVAGGSTDTQYF
D gene: NA; V gene: TRBV5-5; clone size: NA; J gene: TRBJ1-5; CDR3 DNA: TGTGCCAGCAGCCCAAAGAGTTATAGCAATCAGCCCCAGCATTTT; CDR3 protein: CASSPKSYSNQPQHF
D gene: TRBD2; V gene: TRBV7-9; clone size: NA; J gene: TRBJ2-1; CDR3 DNA: TGTGCCAGCAGCTCCCTAGCGGGGGGGGTCAATGAGCAGTTCTTC; CDR3 protein: CASSSLAGGVNEQFF
D gene: TRBD1; V gene: TRBV6-6; clone size: NA; J gene: TRBJ2-2; CDR3 DNA: TGTGCCAGCTCACAGGACAGGGCGAGCACCGGGGAGCTGTTTTTT; CDR3 protein: CASSQDRASTGELFF
D gene: TRBD2; V gene: TRBV2; clone size: NA; J gene: TRBJ2-3; CDR3 DNA: TGTGCCAGCAGCCTAGCGGGGGGAGATACGCAGTATTTT; CDR3 protein: CASSLAGGDTQYF
D gene: NA; V gene: TRBV28; clone size: once; J gene: TRBJ1-2; CDR3 DNA: TGTGCCAGCAGTCCCCCGGACAAATACCATGGCTACACCTTC; CDR3 protein: CASSPPDKYHGYTF